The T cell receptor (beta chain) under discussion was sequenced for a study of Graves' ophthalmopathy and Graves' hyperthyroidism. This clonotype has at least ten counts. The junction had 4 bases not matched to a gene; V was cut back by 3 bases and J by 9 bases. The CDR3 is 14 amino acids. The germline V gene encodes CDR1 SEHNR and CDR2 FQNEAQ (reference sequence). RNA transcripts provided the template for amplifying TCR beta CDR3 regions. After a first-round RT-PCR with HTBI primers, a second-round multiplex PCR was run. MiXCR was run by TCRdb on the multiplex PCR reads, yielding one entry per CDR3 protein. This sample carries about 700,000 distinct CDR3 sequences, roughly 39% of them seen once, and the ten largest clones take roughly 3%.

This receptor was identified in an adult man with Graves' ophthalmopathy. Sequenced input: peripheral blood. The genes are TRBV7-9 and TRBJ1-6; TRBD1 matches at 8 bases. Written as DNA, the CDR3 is TGTGCCAGCAGCTTTCAGGGGGCTCGTTCACCCCTCCACTTT. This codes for CASSFQGARSPLHF.